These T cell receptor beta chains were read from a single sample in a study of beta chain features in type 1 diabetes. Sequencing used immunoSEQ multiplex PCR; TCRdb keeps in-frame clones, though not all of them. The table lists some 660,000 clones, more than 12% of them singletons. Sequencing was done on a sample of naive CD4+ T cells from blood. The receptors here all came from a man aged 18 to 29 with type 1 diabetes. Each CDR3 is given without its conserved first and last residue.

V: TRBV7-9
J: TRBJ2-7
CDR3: ASSLIGYEQY

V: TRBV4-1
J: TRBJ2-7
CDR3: ASSQVGTRIYEQY

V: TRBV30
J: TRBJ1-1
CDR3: ACETVGNTEAF

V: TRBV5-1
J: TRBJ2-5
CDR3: ASVGGQGGFSTETQY

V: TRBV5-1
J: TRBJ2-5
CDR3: ASSLSGFETQY

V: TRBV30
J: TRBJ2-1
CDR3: AWATTSGYNEQF

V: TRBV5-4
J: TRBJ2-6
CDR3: ASSSPRGANVLT

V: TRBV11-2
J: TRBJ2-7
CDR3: ASSPSRGGYEQY

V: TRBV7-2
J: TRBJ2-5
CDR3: ASSARPAAETQY

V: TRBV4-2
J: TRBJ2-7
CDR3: ASSPGQGTYEQY

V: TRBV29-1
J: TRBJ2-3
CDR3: SVEDLLAGVDTQY

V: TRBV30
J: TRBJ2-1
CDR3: AWSPFSGRDEQF

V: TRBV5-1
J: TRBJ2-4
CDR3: ASSPVPDRAVNIQY

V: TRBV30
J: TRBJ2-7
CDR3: AWSGGRSAYEQY

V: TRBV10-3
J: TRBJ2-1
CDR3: AISLLAGSSYNEQF

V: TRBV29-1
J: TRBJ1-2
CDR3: SVDSANYGYT

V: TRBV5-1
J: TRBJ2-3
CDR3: ASSLVAGGDTQY

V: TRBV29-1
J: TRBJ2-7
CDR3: SVEEGRRLSAYEQY

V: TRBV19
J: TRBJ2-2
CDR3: ASSIGRHTTGELF

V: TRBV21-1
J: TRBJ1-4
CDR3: ASSNAGTGGLVEKLF

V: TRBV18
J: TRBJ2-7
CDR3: ASSGQGARYEQY

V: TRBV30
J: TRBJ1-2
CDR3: AWSVSEGNYGYT

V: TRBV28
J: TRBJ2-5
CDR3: ASSPQRESQY

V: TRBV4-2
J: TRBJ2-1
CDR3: ASSPRVSFNEQF

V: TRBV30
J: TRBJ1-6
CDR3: AWSTGGGYYNSPLH

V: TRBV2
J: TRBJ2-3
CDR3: ASSELAAFTDTQY

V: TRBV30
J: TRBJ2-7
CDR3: ARGQGYEQY

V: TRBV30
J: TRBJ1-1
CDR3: ACHNVGGRTEAF

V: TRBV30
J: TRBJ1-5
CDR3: ACRDNNQPQH

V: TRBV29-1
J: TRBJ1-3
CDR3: SVVTTGNTIY

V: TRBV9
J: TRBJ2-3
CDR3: ASSLSSGRPPY

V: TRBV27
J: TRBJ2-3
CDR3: ASSSAGASHHTQY

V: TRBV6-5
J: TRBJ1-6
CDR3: ASSYSYRKNSPLH

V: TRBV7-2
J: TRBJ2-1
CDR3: ASSLPWTSPHVQF

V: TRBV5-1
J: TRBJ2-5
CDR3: ASSLALGPSKETQY

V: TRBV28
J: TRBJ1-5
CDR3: ASSPQYQPQH

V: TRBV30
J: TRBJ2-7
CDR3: AWSVFLAGRTYEQY

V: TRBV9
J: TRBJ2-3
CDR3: ASSVAWGDTQY

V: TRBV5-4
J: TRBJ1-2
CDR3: ASSLDREGGYT